These 12 T cell receptor beta chains originate from one sample sequenced in a study of naive CD8 T cells in extremely preterm neonates. Repertoires were generated with immunoSEQ multiplex PCR, while TCRdb's copy carries only in-frame clones and drops some. This table has 7,000 or so clones, 80% to 95% appearing once. Elective cesarean births at 37-41 weeks, without labor or membrane rupture, supplied the cord blood. What was sequenced was naive CD8+ T cells from cord blood. The source is a newborn in good health.

V gene TRBV25-1 combines with J gene TRBJ2-3; 9 nucleotides match TRBD1. The junction had 5 bases not matched to a gene; V was cut back by 4 bases and J by 3 bases. Germline V gene data show CDR1 as MGHDK and CDR2 as SYGVNS. There are 15 residues in the CDR3. The CDR3 reads CASSGETGGTDTQYF. The DNA of the CDR3 is TGTGCCAGCAGTGGGGAGACAGGGGGAACAGATACGCAGTATTTT.

The J gene is TRBJ1-3, the V gene TRBV4-3; D not certain. The germline V gene encodes CDR1 LGHNA and CDR2 YSLEER. V shed 0 bases and J shed 9 bases, with 6 bases lying between them. The length of the CDR3 is 12 residues. This CDR3 is CASSQDPGTIYF. CDR3 DNA: TGCGCCAGCAGCCAAGATCCGGGCACCATATATTTT.

The J gene is TRBJ2-7, the V gene TRBV2; D is possibly TRBD2 (5 bases). The CDR3 length is 12 residues. The V gene's germline CDR1 is SNHLY and CDR2 FYNNEI. Trimming took off 3 bases at V and 3 bases at J, with 6 bases between the two ends. CDR3 sequence: CASSDGLYEQYF. The CDR3 DNA reads TGTGCCAGCAGTGACGGACTCTACGAGCAGTACTTC.

This chain joins TRBV5-1 and TRBJ2-1; the D gene is possibly TRBD1 (5 bases). V lost 1 base, J lost 2 bases, and 16 bases lay in between. Germline V lookup: CDR1 SGHRS, CDR2 YFSETQ. The CDR3 runs 17 residues. The CDR3 region is CASSLIPARVAYNEQFF. CDR3 nucleotide sequence: TGCGCCAGCAGCTTGATCCCTGCCAGGGTGGCCTACAATGAGCAGTTCTTC.

In its sample, this clone was seen once. The chain has TRBV23-1 and TRBJ1-2; TRBD1 matches at 12 bases. TRBV23-1 is identified as an open reading frame with a role that is uncertain. V was pared by 9 bases and J by 3 bases, with 11 bases of the junction left unmatched. CDR3 length: 16 amino acids. DNA of the CDR3: TGCGCCAGTACCGGGACAGGGGGCTGGGATCACTATGGCTACACCTTC. Its protein product is CASTGTGGWDHYGYTF.

The CDR3 DNA reads as TGCGCCAGCGGCCGGACAGGGGGCGTACGGCCCTCTAACTATGGCTACACCTTC. It codes for CASGRTGGVRPSNYGYTF. The chain combines TRBV5-1 with TRBJ1-2; 11 nucleotides align to TRBD1. Germline V gene data show CDR1 as SGHRS and CDR2 as YFSETQ. The CDR3 is 18 amino acids. J gave up 0 bases and V 7 bases, and 14 bases lay outside the gene matches. Based on the CDR3 plus reference TRBV5-1 and TRBJ1-2, the full variable domain is KAGVTQTPRYLIKTRGQQVTLSCSPISGHRSVSWYQQTPGQGLQFLFEYFSETQRNKGNFPGRFSGRQFSNSRSEMNVSTLELGDSALYLCASGRTGGVRPSNYGYTFGSGTRLTVV.

The chain joins TRBV5-1 to TRBJ1-3, with 8 nucleotides matching TRBD1. J was trimmed by 5 bases and V by 4 bases; bases with no gene match: 5. Germline V lookup: CDR1 SGHRS, CDR2 YFSETQ. CDR3 length: 14 amino acids. For the CDR3, the DNA is TGCGCCAGCAGCCCCGGGACAGGAAGAAACACCATATATTTT. Amino acids: CASSPGTGRNTIYF.

The V and J genes are TRBV4-1 and TRBJ2-3, with 13 bases fitting TRBD2. The V gene's germline CDR1 is MGHRA and CDR2 YSYEKL. Trimming cost V 3 bases and J 2 bases; bases outside gene matches: 2. CDR3 length: 16 residues. CDR3 nucleotides: TGCGCCAGCAGCCAGACTAGCGGGAGGCCCACAGATACGCAGTATTTT. This gives the protein CASSQTSGRPTDTQYF.

The CDR3 DNA reads as TGCAGCGTTCTCGGAGGGGACTCCTACGAGCAGTACTTC. This translates into CSVLGGDSYEQYF. The rearrangement uses TRBV29-1 and TRBJ2-7, with TRBD2 as a possible D gene (6 bases). V was pared by 5 bases and J by 0 bases, with 11 bases between. Germline values: CDR1 SQVTM, CDR2 ANQGSEA. This CDR3 comprises 13 residues.

This chain links TRBV5-1 with TRBJ2-7, with 7 bases fitting TRBD1. This CDR3 is 14 amino acids long. V lost 5 bases, J lost 4 bases, and 9 bases stayed unmatched. Germline loops: CDR1 SGHRS, CDR2 YFSETQ. In DNA, the CDR3 is TGCGCCAGCAGGTTAGAGGGGGCAATGTACGAGCAGTACTTC. The encoded protein is CASRLEGAMYEQYF.

J is TRBJ2-1 and V is TRBV19, with D perhaps TRBD2 (5 bases). The CDR3 has 15 residues. Per germline, CDR1 LNHDA and CDR2 SQIVND (reference sequence). Trimming removed 3 bases at V and 0 bases at J, with 9 bases between. CDR3 in amino acids: CASSMAGSSYNEQFF. The CDR3 nucleotides are TGTGCCAGTAGTATGGCGGGTAGCTCCTACAATGAGCAGTTCTTC.

This clone occurred once. The chain employs TRBV6-5 and TRBJ1-6; 9 bases align to TRBD1. CDR1 MNHEY and CDR2 SVGAGI come from the germline V gene. The CDR3 runs 15 residues. Trimming cost V 11 bases and J 7 bases; bases outside gene matches: 12. In nucleotides, the CDR3 is TGTGCCGTGGAACAGGGGGCGCCGGGCAATTCACCCCTCCACTTT. Its translation is CAVEQGAPGNSPLHF.